These 3 T cell receptor beta chains share one sample of origin, sequenced in a study of long-term antiretroviral therapy in people with HIV. The assay used was immunoSEQ (version v3.0), run at survey level. The method was immunoSEQ multiplex PCR; TCRdb's version includes in-frame clones alone and lacks a portion of them. The table includes roughly 11,000 clones, 60% to 75% detected once. The sample was unsorted PBMCs, taken 3 to 3.3 years before starting antiretroviral therapy. The receptors were gathered from a man between 35 and 55 years old with HIV.

The V call is TRBV4-3, the J call TRBJ2-3; possible D gene TRBD2, 6 bases. The germline V gene encodes CDR1 LGHNA and CDR2 YSLEER. V was clipped by 4 bases and J by 7 bases, with 18 bases between them. The CDR3 covers 15 residues. The CDR3 spells CASSLDRTISNTQYF. The CDR3 DNA is TGCGCCAGCAGCCTGGACCGGACTATTTCAAATACGCAGTATTTT.

V usage is TRBV5-5 and J usage is TRBJ2-1; TRBD2 is a possible D gene (5 bases). V was shortened by 1 base and J by 8 bases, with 10 bases between the two germline ends. CDR1 and CDR2 from the germline V gene are SGHKS and YYEKEE (reference sequence). This CDR3 spans 13 amino acids. CDR3 sequence: CASSLRSGDEQFF. DNA of the CDR3: TGTGCCAGCAGCTTGAGGTCCGGGGATGAGCAGTTCTTC. The entire variable domain, with the rest obtained from reference TRBV5-5 and TRBJ2-1, is as follows: DAGVTQSPTHLIKTRGQQVTLRCSPISGHKSVSWYQQVLGQGPQFIFQYYEKEERGRGNFPDRFSARQFPNYSSELNVNALLLGDSALYLCASSLRSGDEQFFGPGTRLTVL.

This clone was seen more than once but under ten times. The rearrangement joins TRBV30 to TRBJ2-7; weak D call: TRBD1 (6 bases). Trimming pared 0 bases from V and 6 bases from J, leaving 12 bases between. The germline V gene encodes CDR1 GTSNPN and CDR2 SVGIG (reference sequence). The CDR3 is 13 residues long. The CDR3 DNA sequence: TGTGCCTGGAGTGTGGGTACAGGGATCGAGCAGTACTTC. Translated, it gives CAWSVGTGIEQYF.